One and the same sample provided the 6 T cell receptor beta chains below, sequenced in a study of radiation and T cells in renal cell carcinoma (dated by TCRdb to 2018 to 2021). Libraries were built with the immunoSEQ multiplex PCR assay. What TCRdb holds here is the immuneACCESS table cut down to in-frame rearrangements. Part of the clones is not present; checked against another copy, under half of the missing clones reflect an unresolved V gene, and the others are unexplained. A total of some 15,000 clones appear in this sample, 50% of them only once. Around 38% of the sample lies in the top ten. The sample's time point, from its label and the paper: tumor resected at nephrectomy. This specimen's treatment or condition label, interpreted: 15 Gy SBRT to primary tumor, nephrectomy 4 weeks later. This specimen was tumor tissue, taken from a patient whose treatment included radiotherapy and nephrectomy. These receptors were taken from a woman between 55 and 75 years old with renal cell carcinoma.

As DNA, the CDR3 is TGTGCCAGCAGCGTAGAGCCAGGCGGAACCGACACTGAAGCTTTCTTT. Protein sequence: CASSVEPGGTDTEAFF. The chain combines TRBV9 with TRBJ1-1; D gene uncertain. Germline lookup yields CDR1 SGDLS and CDR2 YYNGEE. The CDR3 is made up of 16 amino acids. Trimming took off 0 bases at V and 3 bases at J, with 15 bases between the two ends.

About this clone itself: The same CDR3 also results from other DNA sequences found in this sample. The CDR3 is CASSQGGQGGTEAFF. CDR3 coding DNA: TGCGCCAGCAGCCAAGGGGGACAGGGAGGAACTGAAGCTTTCTTT. The genes are TRBV4-1 and TRBJ1-1; 9 nucleotides agree with TRBD1. V was clipped by 1 base and J by 5 bases; unmatched bases: 5. There are 15 residues in the CDR3. Germline V CDR1 and CDR2: MGHRA, YSYEKL.

A remark on this clone: Germline is not matched at one junction end, which may reflect a read error. This chain links TRBV2 with TRBJ1-3, with D possibly being TRBD1 (5 bases). The germline CDR1 and CDR2 sequences are SNHLY and FYNNEI. This CDR3 is 12 amino acids long. The CDR3 bases are TGTGCCAGCACCTGGGGGAGGGAACAGACGTTATTT. Translated, it gives CASTWGREQTLF. Together with reference TRBV2 and TRBJ1-3, the CDR3 gives the full variable domain: EPEVTQTPSHQVTQMGQEVILRCVPISNHLYFYWYRQILGQKVEFLVSFYNNEISEKSEIFDDQFSVERPDGSNFTLKIRSTKLEDSAMYFCASTWGREQTLFGEGSWLTVV.

This clone was detected a few times. A read error may account for a junction end that differs from germline. This CDR3 reads CASSLGVTRGETQYF. The CDR3 nucleotides read TGTGCTAGCAGCTTAGGGGTCACGCGCGGAGAGACCCAGTACTTC. J is TRBJ2-5 and V is TRBV7-7; D possibly corresponds to TRBD1 (5 bases). The CDR3 contains 15 residues. The V gene's germline CDR1 is SSHAT and CDR2 FNYEAQ (reference sequence).

The gene calls are TRBV5-1 and TRBJ2-7; tentatively, D is TRBD1 (7 bases). The CDR3 is 14 residues long. V gave up 0 bases and J gave up 4 bases, with 11 bases separating them. CDR1 SGHRS and CDR2 YFSETQ come from the germline V gene. In DNA, the CDR3 is TGCGCCAGCAGCTTGGACAGGGGAGGATACGAGCAGTACTTC. It is translated as CASSLDRGGYEQYF.

This chain connects TRBV6-5 to TRBJ2-7; D not resolved. Trimming shortened V by 7 bases and J by 3 bases, and 16 bases separated the two germline ends. The CDR3 spans 14 residues. Germline loops: CDR1 MNHEY, CDR2 SVGAGI. CDR3 region: CASTSSAKSYEQYF. Here the CDR3 DNA reads TGTGCCAGCACCAGTAGTGCGAAAAGCTACGAGCAGTACTTC.